These 11 T cell receptor beta chains came from one sample sequenced in a study of Graves' ophthalmopathy and Graves' hyperthyroidism. The sequenced template was RNA, covering the TCR beta CDR3 region. In the first round, RT-PCR was carried out with HTBI primers, and a multiplex PCR formed the second round. TCRdb passed the multiplex PCR reads through MiXCR, listing each CDR3 protein once. The sample gives 200,000 to 300,000 distinct CDR3 sequences, around 50% of which show up once; less than 60% is in the top ten. The sequenced sample consisted of peripheral blood. Receptors were obtained from an adult man with Graves' ophthalmopathy.

As regards this clonotype: A read error may explain this, as a much larger clone is one base away. V and J are TRBV24-1 and TRBJ2-2, with 7 bases aligning to TRBD1. Trimming took 4 bases from V and 4 from J; bases not matched to a gene: 11. CDR1 is KGHDR, CDR2 SFDVKD, per germline. This CDR3 is built from 17 residues. In nucleotides, the CDR3 is TGTGCCACCAGTGAAAAGGGGGCCAAGATTCGCACCGGGGAGCTGTTTTTT. Translation: CATSEKGAKIRTGELFF.

V is TRBV2 and J is TRBJ1-3; 7 bases agree with TRBD1. Trimming at V came to 9 bases and at J to 0 bases, leaving 17 bases not matched to a gene. Germline V gene data show CDR1 as SNHLY and CDR2 as FYNNEI. The CDR3 has 18 residues. The DNA for the CDR3 is TGTGCCAGAACGATAGTGGACAGGAAACGAGTCTCTGGAAACACCATATATTTT. Its translation: CARTIVDRKRVSGNTIYF.

The chain links TRBV5-4 to TRBJ2-7; D ambiguous. The CDR3 has 14 residues. The germline V gene has CDR1 SGHNT and CDR2 YYREEE (reference sequence). V was clipped by 0 bases and J by 4 bases, with 11 bases between them. Here the CDR3 reads CASSLDGVGYEQYF. In DNA, the CDR3 is TGTGCCAGCAGCTTGGATGGGGTTGGGTACGAGCAGTACTTC.

The chain couples TRBV7-9 to TRBJ2-5; unclear D gene. Between the trimmed V and J ends, which lost 5 bases and 1 base, there was a span of 23 bases. This CDR3 contains 18 residues. The germline CDR1 and CDR2 sequences are SEHNR and FQNEAQ (reference sequence). The DNA of the CDR3 is TGTGCCAGCAGCCCCACCGGCCTCCCCCCCTTGGCCCAAGAGACCCAGTACTTC. As protein: CASSPTGLPPLAQETQYF.

This chain links TRBV20-1 with TRBJ2-7, with 8 nucleotides matching TRBD1. CDR1 is DFQATT, CDR2 SNEGSKA, per germline (reference sequence). V shed 0 bases, J shed 1 base, and the junction held 5 bases outside the gene matches. The CDR3 runs 15 residues. The CDR3 sequence is CSARDRTGTSYEQYF. The CDR3 bases are TGCAGTGCTAGAGATAGGACAGGGACTTCCTACGAGCAGTACTTC.

The table lists this clonotype with many counts. The chain carries TRBV7-9 and TRBJ1-2; D is unresolved. Germline loops: CDR1 SEHNR, CDR2 FQNEAQ (reference sequence). The CDR3 runs 14 residues. With 8 bases removed from V and 1 base from J, the gap between germline ends came to 14 bases. CDR3 nucleotides: TGTGCCAGCCCTACCCCCCACGATAACTATGGCTACACCTTC. Translation: CASPTPHDNYGYTF.

This clonotype came up many times. The rearrangement uses TRBV7-2 and TRBJ2-7; D not resolved. The V gene lost 2 bases and the J gene lost 6 bases, with 8 bases spanning the gap. Germline V gene lookup returns CDR1 SGHTA and CDR2 FQGNSA. This CDR3 comprises 12 residues. CDR3 amino acids: CASSLTGVEQYF. CDR3 sequence (DNA): TGTGCCAGCAGCTTAACTGGGGTCGAGCAGTACTTC.

This clonotype was seen only a few times. The V and J genes are TRBV6-2 or TRBV6-3 and TRBJ2-5; D gene uncertain. The V and J ends lost 0 bases and 0 bases respectively, with 5 bases between them. This CDR3 is 14 amino acids long. Germline CDR1 reads MNHEY; CDR2 reads SVGEGT. CDR3 amino acids: CASSYSNYQETQYF. In DNA, the CDR3 is TGTGCCAGCAGTTACTCTAACTACCAAGAGACCCAGTACTTC.

The J gene is TRBJ1-1, the V gene TRBV20-1; D possibly corresponds to TRBD1 (6 bases). Germline V gene sequence: CDR1 DFQATT, CDR2 SNEGSKA (reference sequence). The V gene lost 7 bases and the J gene lost 0 bases, with 12 bases spanning the gap. The CDR3 totals 13 residues. CDR3 nucleotide sequence: TGCAGTGTCAGGACAGCGATGAACACTGAAGCTTTCTTT. The encoded protein is CSVRTAMNTEAFF.

The chain is built from TRBV6-6 and TRBJ2-2, with 7 positions matching TRBD2. The CDR3 is 14 amino acids. With 8 bases clipped from V and 6 bases from J, the junction kept 9 bases outside the gene matches. Germline-derived CDR1 and CDR2 are MNHNY and SVGAGI (reference sequence). This CDR3 reads CASGRERGPGELFF. In DNA form, the CDR3 reads TGTGCCAGCGGGAGGGAAAGGGGCCCCGGGGAGCTGTTTTTT.

This chain links TRBV5-1 with TRBJ2-7; 7 bases align to TRBD2. Trimming removed 4 bases from V and 2 bases from J; junction bases left unmatched: 12. Germline V gives CDR1 SGHRS, CDR2 YFSETQ. The CDR3 is made up of 16 amino acids. The CDR3 region has the DNA TGCGCCAGCAGCCCGTCCGGTAGTAGCGGGCCCTACGAGCAGTACTTC. Encoded protein: CASSPSGSSGPYEQYF.